These 27 T cell receptor beta chains originate from one sample sequenced in a study of cytomegalovirus exposure and HLA in healthy donors. Amplification used 60 Vbeta primers and 13 Jbeta primers. The method was immunoSEQ multiplex PCR; TCRdb's version includes in-frame clones alone and lacks a portion of them. The table lists some 100,000 clones, 81% of them singletons. Sequencing input: PBMCs. The source is a girl aged 2-9 years in good health and CMV-seropositive.

CDR3 in DNA: TGTGCCAGCAGCCCGGACAGGGAGACGTACGAGCAGTACTTC. Translation: CASSPDRETYEQYF. This chain joins TRBV5-4 and TRBJ2-7; 8 bases map to TRBD1. Germline loops: CDR1 SGHNT, CDR2 YYREEE (reference sequence). The CDR3 length is 14 residues. The trim removed 4 bases at V and 4 bases at J, leaving 7 bases unmatched.

In DNA form, the CDR3 reads TGTGCCACCACCCAAATGAGCCACTCTGGAAACACCATATATTTT. Its translation: CATTQMSHSGNTIYF. J is TRBJ1-3 and V is TRBV13, with D unclear. The ends were cut back, 10 bases at V and 0 bases at J, with 16 bases in the middle. There are 15 residues in the CDR3. Germline loops: CDR1 PRHDT, CDR2 FYEKMQ (reference sequence).

A few counts support this clone. The chain has TRBV7-9 and TRBJ1-5; no clear D gene. Trimming pared 2 bases from V and 5 bases from J, leaving 7 bases between. The CDR3 has 13 residues. CDR1 and CDR2 from the germline V gene are SEHNR and FQNEAQ (reference sequence). In nucleotides, the CDR3 is TGTGCCAGCAGCTTACTAGGAGATCAGCCCCAGCATTTT. Amino acid sequence: CASSLLGDQPQHF.

This rearrangement joins TRBV5-6 to TRBJ2-7; the match to TRBD2 covers 10 bases. The CDR3 extends over 19 amino acids. Germline V gene lookup returns CDR1 SGHDT and CDR2 YYEEEE. Trimming took 1 base from V and 3 from J; bases not matched to a gene: 16. The CDR3 nucleotides are TGTGCCAGCAGCTTGTATCTAGCGGGAGTAGTAAAACCCCACTACGAGCAGTACTTC. This sequence encodes CASSLYLAGVVKPHYEQYF.

The chain links TRBV15 to TRBJ2-7; D uncertain. The germline gives CDR1 LNHNV, CDR2 YYDKDF (reference sequence). The ends were cut back, 5 bases at V and 2 bases at J, with 7 bases in the middle. The CDR3 has 12 residues. CDR3 bases: TGTGCCACCAGCGGTCCTACCTACGAGCAGTACTTC. It is translated as CATSGPTYEQYF.

The chain employs TRBV2 and TRBJ1-5, with D perhaps matching TRBD1 (6 bases). CDR1 and CDR2 from the germline V gene are SNHLY and FYNNEI. This CDR3 spans 14 amino acids. V shed 9 bases and J shed 3 bases, with 15 bases lying between them. CDR3 DNA sequence: TGTGCCAGTAACCAAGGACAGCACAATCAGCCCCAGCATTTT. This codes for CASNQGQHNQPQHF.

The chain couples TRBV7-9 to TRBJ1-1; no firm D call. From germline, CDR1 is SEHNR and CDR2 FQNEAQ (reference sequence). This CDR3 has 12 amino acids. Trimming left V 3 bases short and J 2 bases short, with 4 bases between. The CDR3 region is CASSFPNTEAFF. The CDR3 DNA sequence: TGTGCCAGCAGCTTCCCTAACACTGAAGCTTTCTTT.

This chain connects TRBV14 to TRBJ1-1, with 7 nucleotides matching TRBD1. Looked up from germline, CDR1 is SGHDN and CDR2 is FVKESK. V was pared by 2 bases and J by 5 bases, with 5 bases of the junction left unmatched. The CDR3 is made up of 14 amino acids. The CDR3 bases are TGTGCCAGCAGCCAACAGGGGGTTAGGACTGAAGCTTTCTTT. Its translation is CASSQQGVRTEAFF.

The chain couples TRBV6-1 to TRBJ1-2; TRBD1 matches 7 bases. This CDR3 has 14 amino acids. Germline V gene sequence: CDR1 MNHNS, CDR2 SASEGT. J gave up 8 bases and V 6 bases, and 12 bases lay outside the gene matches. CDR3 in amino acids: CASRAGQTREGYTF. In DNA form, the CDR3 reads TGTGCCAGCAGGGCGGGACAGACCCGAGAGGGCTACACCTTC.

This sequence joins TRBV7-9 and TRBJ2-5, with D possibly matching TRBD1 (6 bases). CDR3 length equals 13 residues. Germline CDR1 is SEHNR and CDR2 is FQNEAQ (reference sequence). The ends were cut back, 2 bases at V and 5 bases at J, with 9 bases in the middle. The CDR3: CASSLLQGETQYF. CDR3 nucleotide sequence: TGTGCCAGCAGCTTACTGCAGGGGGAGACCCAGTACTTC.

The chain joins TRBV6-1 to TRBJ1-1; 8 bases are shared with TRBD1. V lost 4 bases and J lost 2; bases outside the gene matches: 9. Germline CDR1 is MNHNS and CDR2 is SASEGT. This CDR3 has 16 residues. CDR3 sequence (DNA): TGTGCCAGCAGTGCAGTCGAGACAGGGGTAAACACTGAAGCTTTCTTT. It is translated as CASSAVETGVNTEAFF.

The genes are TRBV28 and TRBJ2-1; D is possibly TRBD2 (5 bases). Trimming took off 9 bases at V and 5 bases at J, with 14 bases between the two ends. The germline CDR1 and CDR2 sequences are MDHEN and SYDVKM. The CDR3 runs 13 residues. CDR3 DNA sequence: TGTGCCAGTTGCCCGGGGTTTAACAATGAGCAGTTCTTC. Translating gives CASCPGFNNEQFF.

The rearrangement uses TRBV4-1 and TRBJ2-7; D perhaps matches TRBD2 (6 bases). CDR3 length: 16 residues. Germline V gene sequence: CDR1 MGHRA, CDR2 YSYEKL. Trimming removed 1 base from V and 2 bases from J, with 15 bases in between. CDR3 loop: CASSQVGGTLTYEQYF. In DNA, the CDR3 is TGCGCCAGCAGCCAAGTAGGTGGGACTTTGACCTACGAGCAGTACTTC.

This clone was found a few times. V usage is TRBV27 and J usage is TRBJ1-3; D is undetermined. This CDR3 has 14 amino acids. The germline gives CDR1 MNHEY, CDR2 SMNVEV (reference sequence). Trimming stripped 6 bases from V and 3 bases from J, with 12 bases between. The CDR3, as DNA: TGTGCCAGCAGAAGGATGGGCCATGGAAACACCATATATTTT. As protein: CASRRMGHGNTIYF.

The chain carries TRBV30 and TRBJ2-1; D unresolved. Per germline, CDR1 GTSNPN and CDR2 SVGIG (reference sequence). Trimming pared 0 bases from V and 1 base from J, leaving 10 bases between. This CDR3 has 15 amino acids. The chain's CDR3 is CAWSVSQPSYNEQFF. In DNA, the CDR3 is TGTGCCTGGAGTGTTAGCCAGCCTTCCTACAATGAGCAGTTCTTC.

CDR3 DNA: TGTGCCAGCTCACCAGACAGCAGCAATCAGCCCCAGCATTTT. Protein product: CASSPDSSNQPQHF. The V gene is TRBV18, the J gene TRBJ1-5; tentatively, D is TRBD1 (5 bases). The CDR3 runs 14 residues. V was shortened by 2 bases and J by 1 base, with 6 bases between the two germline ends. Looked up from germline, CDR1 is KGHSH and CDR2 is LQKENI.

This chain uses TRBV19 with TRBJ1-5, with TRBD1 identical over 8 bases. V lost 1 base, J lost 7 bases, and 6 bases stayed unmatched. The CDR3 totals 15 residues. Germline-derived CDR1 and CDR2 are LNHDA and SQIVND (reference sequence). DNA for the CDR3: TGTGCCAGTAGTATAGCGGACAGGGTAAACCAGCCCCAGCATTTT. Protein: CASSIADRVNQPQHF.

The genes are TRBV27 and TRBJ1-1; 8 bases line up with TRBD1. The CDR3 is 16 amino acids. The V gene end was trimmed by 6 bases and the J gene end by 3 bases; junction bases not matched to a gene: 12. Germline CDR1 reads MNHEY; CDR2 reads SMNVEV (reference sequence). The CDR3, as DNA: TGTGCCAGCAGAATGGGACAGGACCCGTTTTACACTGAAGCTTTCTTT. The encoded protein is CASRMGQDPFYTEAFF.

The V and J genes are TRBV6-5 and TRBJ2-5, with TRBD2 matching over 7 bases. V lost 6 bases and J lost 3; bases outside the gene matches: 4. CDR3 length equals 13 residues. Looked up from germline, CDR1 is MNHEY and CDR2 is SVGAGI. For the CDR3, the DNA is TGTGCCAGCAGGGCACGGGAGGAAGAGACCCAGTACTTC. It specifies CASRAREEETQYF.

The chain uses TRBV21-1 and TRBJ2-1; the table's D call, TRBD2, has no DNA check behind it. TRBV21-1 is described as a pseudogene. The CDR3 is 14 residues long. The DNA for the CDR3 is TGTGCCAGCAGCAAAGCTCCCCCTAGGGAGTCTGGGTTCTTC. It translates to CASSKAPPRESGFF.

In its sample, this clone was seen once. In DNA form, the CDR3 reads TGTGCCTGGGGAGAGCGGGCGAAATTCTTC. It codes for CAWGERAKFF. This chain connects TRBV30 to TRBJ2-1, with TRBD2 as a possible D gene (6 bases). The CDR3 spans 10 residues. Between the trimmed V and J ends, which lost 5 bases and 16 bases, there was a span of 15 bases. From germline, CDR1 is GTSNPN and CDR2 SVGIG (reference sequence).

The chain is built from TRBV9 and TRBJ2-7; 9 nucleotides match TRBD2. The CDR3 loop spans 15 amino acids. Germline CDR1 and CDR2: SGDLS and YYNGEE. The ends lost 1 base at V and 0 bases at J; junction bases unmatched: 2. The CDR3 sequence: CASSVYSGSSYEQYF. The CDR3 DNA sequence: TGTGCCAGCAGCGTATATAGCGGGAGCTCCTACGAGCAGTACTTC.

The V call is TRBV10-3, the J call TRBJ2-2; D perhaps matches TRBD1 (6 bases). The V and J ends lost 10 bases and 5 bases respectively, with 8 bases between them. This CDR3 has 11 residues. Per the germline V gene, CDR1 is ENHRY and CDR2 is SYGVKD. The CDR3 nucleotides read TGTGCCACCACAGGGACCGGGGAGCTGTTTTTT. Translating gives CATTGTGELFF.

The V call is TRBV5-6, the J call TRBJ2-3; 10 bases are a match to TRBD2. The germline V gene encodes CDR1 SGHDT and CDR2 YYEEEE. The CDR3 covers 14 residues. After removal of 3 bases from V and 6 bases from J, the junction contained 4 bases not matched to a gene. CDR3 DNA: TGTGCCAGCAGCTGGACTAGCGGTCTCGATACGCAGTATTTT. Its translation: CASSWTSGLDTQYF. The full variable domain, with the rest looked up from reference TRBV5-6 and TRBJ2-3, is DAGVTQSPTHLIKTRGQQVTLRCSPKSGHDTVSWYQQALGQGPQFIFQYYEEEERQRGNFPDRFSGHQFPNYSSELNVNALLLGDSALYLCASSWTSGLDTQYFGPGTRLTVL.

The J gene is TRBJ2-7, the V gene TRBV14, with D uncertain. The CDR3 contains 13 residues. Trimming removed 4 bases at V and 9 bases at J, with 16 bases between. Germline-derived CDR1 and CDR2 are SGHDN and FVKESK. This chain's CDR3 is CASSPGRANGQYF. The CDR3 DNA sequence: TGTGCCAGCAGCCCTGGGCGCGCTAATGGGCAGTACTTC.

For this clone: One end of the junction fails to match germline, which may point to a read error. This rearrangement joins TRBV7-9 to TRBJ2-1; 8 bases are a match to TRBD2. CDR3 length equals 12 residues. Germline V gene sequence: CDR1 SEHNR, CDR2 FQNEAQ (reference sequence). The CDR3 sequence is CSSTQREFEQFF. CDR3 DNA: TGTTCCAGCACACAGCGGGAGTTTGAGCAGTTCTTC.

This clone was counted only a few times. The chain is built from TRBV4-3 and TRBJ2-3, with 12 nucleotides matching TRBD2. Germline V gene lookup returns CDR1 LGHNA and CDR2 YSLEER. Trimming cost V 0 bases and J 6 bases; bases outside gene matches: 10. The CDR3 is 18 amino acids. This CDR3 is CASSQDHPLAGGPDTQYF. CDR3 sequence (DNA): TGCGCCAGCAGCCAAGATCACCCCCTAGCGGGAGGGCCGGATACGCAGTATTTT.